This T cell receptor (beta chain) stems from a study of T cell responses to AZD1222 COVID-19 vaccine. Libraries were prepared by immunoSEQ multiplex PCR; TCRdb keeps only in-frame clonotypes and omits some of them. The sample includes under 150,000 clones, around 90% of them seen just once. Germline V gene sequence: CDR1 LGHDT, CDR2 YNNKEL (reference sequence). This CDR3 spans 16 amino acids. V was clipped by 1 base and J by 8 bases; unmatched bases: 9. A word on this clone: The antigen is undetermined.

Study-wide results and caveats: Donors, mostly white British, included more females; clonal diversity was possibly underestimated. The study found vaccine-associated CD4 TCRs spanning spike, dominant at 160-218 and 743-854. Baseline seropositives among AZD1222 recipients totaled only six or seven.

This TCR derives from an adult in good health. The sample was peripheral blood, taken on day 0 of AZD1222 vaccination. The rearrangement joins TRBV3-1 (or the pseudogene TRBV3-2) to TRBJ2-1, with TRBD2 identical over 9 bases. CDR3 sequence (DNA): TGTGCCAGCAGCCAAGGCCCGGCTAGCGGGATCCATGAGCAGTTCTTC. Translating it yields CASSQGPASGIHEQFF.